The T cell receptor beta chain under discussion was sequenced for a study of T cells in Graves' hyperthyroidism and ophthalmopathy. Absence of ophthalmopathy progression within 18 months defined stable Graves' hyperthyroidism. Patients aged 18 to 65 with hyperthyroidism were newly diagnosed, with duration under 2 months. The authors took PBMCs from 10 ml fresh peripheral blood. Trimming pared 0 bases from V and 7 bases from J, leaving 7 bases between. The CDR3 consists of 13 residues. This clonotype showed up many times. What was amplified from RNA transcripts were TCR beta CDR3 regions. The HTBI primer set served for first-round RT-PCR of the TCR CDR3. TCRdb recomputed calls from the multiplex PCR reads with MiXCR, one row per CDR3 protein. The sample has about 320,000 distinct CDR3 sequences; roughly 15% are singletons.

The J gene is TRBJ2-4, the V gene TRBV12-3 or TRBV12-4; no definite D call. Sequenced material: blood. The source is a man aged 25-45 years with Graves' hyperthyroidism. In DNA form, the CDR3 reads TGTGCCAGCAGTTTAGCAGGTTCGAACATTCAGTACTTC. Its translation: CASSLAGSNIQYF.